The present entry profiles one T cell receptor beta chain with its context. Original data processing: For nucleated cells, counts were estimated from reference gene primer amplification. Libraries were prepared by immunoSEQ multiplex PCR; TCRdb keeps only in-frame clonotypes and omits some of them. That table furnishes V, J and clone size, whereas the DNA furnished D and trimming. The sample holds 60,000 or so clones, approximately 84% seen once. The data are from a study of blood T cell repertoires in COVID-19. Study-wide context: Specimens from acute and convalescent COVID-19 originated in the United States, Italy and Spain. The analysed material was cDNA or gDNA that came from T cells, B-cell-depleted T cells, or PBMCs.

Germline CDR1 and CDR2: MDHEN and SYDVKM. This CDR3 spans 14 amino acids. The V gene end was trimmed by 4 bases and the J gene end by 6 bases; junction bases not matched to a gene: 4. The sample consisted of peripheral blood. This clonotype originated in a man aged 55-75 years with acute or convalescent COVID-19. The V call is TRBV28, the J call TRBJ1-5; 9 bases align to TRBD1. CDR3 residues: CASSSTGGTQPQHF. The DNA of the CDR3 is TGTGCCAGCAGTTCTACAGGGGGCACTCAGCCCCAGCATTTT. Full variable domain (missing parts from reference TRBV28 and TRBJ1-5): DVKVTQSSRYLVKRTGEKVFLECVQDMDHENMFWYRQDPGLGLRLIYFSYDVKMKEKGDIPEGYSVSREKKERFSLILESASTNQTSMYLCASSSTGGTQPQHFGDGTRLSIL.